This T cell receptor (beta chain) was sequenced in a study of CD8+ T cells in alopecia areata. Study observations and caveats: Especially in alopecia totalis/universalis, lesional scalp showed greater clonality than normal scalp did. Persistence of many expanded lesional clones was seen in scalp and blood during tofacitinib.

The treatment is: oral pan-JAK inhibitor, 5-10 mg twice daily. As part of sample collection, lesional scalp punch biopsies and peripheral blood were taken from alopecia areata patients. About this clone itself: What it binds is not known.

RNA, once extracted, was reverse transcribed into cDNA for use as the sequencing template. Sequenced by immunoSEQ multiplex PCR; TCRdb stores in-frame clones only, minus some. The sample lists roughly 76,000 clones, 29% occurring once. The germline V gene has CDR1 SEHNR and CDR2 FQNEAQ (reference sequence). The germline V and J ends were trimmed by 6 bases and 5 bases, with 8 bases remaining between them. CDR3 length: 12 amino acids. The specimen was CD8+ T cells sorted from blood, collected at week 4, from a patient treated with tofacitinib. The chain is built from TRBV7-9 and TRBJ2-1; D call uncertain. This clonotype originated in a human donor with alopecia areata. As DNA, the CDR3 is TGTGCCAGCAGTGGACGGAACAATGAGCAGTTCTTC. It is translated as CASSGRNNEQFF.